These T cell receptor beta chains were read from a single sample in a study of CD8 T cells in Susac syndrome. TCRdb reprocessed the immunoSEQ multiplex PCR reads via MiXCR and lists one record per CDR3 protein. Of approximately 190,000 distinct CDR3 sequences listed, 90% to 95% are singletons. The specimen sequenced was CD4+ T cells from PBMCs. These receptors originate from a human donor in good health. The CDR3 runs from the conserved cysteine through the conserved F or W. The order of the fields is J gene, clone size, D gene, V gene, CDR3 protein, CDR3 DNA. The D gene is left open where the match is weak. Clone sizes are given selectively: once, few, many, or a class where the clone is expanded.

>TRBJ2-7|-|TRBD1|TRBV19
CASSPQGTGAEQYF
TGTGCCAGTAGTCCCCAAGGGACAGGGGCCGAGCAGTACTTC
>TRBJ1-4|-|-|TRBV10-2
CASRSGASNEKLFF
TGCGCCAGCAGGTCTGGGGCGTCTAATGAAAAACTGTTTTTT
>TRBJ2-7|-|TRBD1|TRBV3-1
CASSDRGFYEQYF
TGTGCCAGCAGCGACAGGGGTTTCTACGAGCAGTACTTC
>TRBJ2-7|-|-|TRBV5-1
CASSLGAHNEQYF
TGCGCCAGCAGCTTGGGGGCGCATAACGAGCAGTACTTC
>TRBJ1-2|-|-|TRBV6-2/TRBV6-3
CASSYEGDGYTF
TGTGCCAGCAGTTACGAGGGCGACGGCTACACCTTC
>TRBJ2-1|-|TRBD2|TRBV19
CASSIFAGGLTYNEQFF
TGTGCCAGTAGTATCTTTGCGGGGGGGCTAACCTACAATGAGCAGTTCTTC
>TRBJ2-4|-|-|TRBV12-3/TRBV12-4
CASRLGGTKNIQYF
TGTGCCAGCAGACTTGGGGGGACCAAAAACATTCAGTACTTC
>TRBJ2-4|once|-|TRBV29-1
CSVRLSLAKNIQYF
TGCAGCGTTAGGTTGAGTTTAGCCAAAAACATTCAGTACTTC
>TRBJ1-4|once|-|TRBV7-8
CASSGRDLNEKLFF
TGTGCCAGCAGCGGCCGGGACTTAAATGAAAAACTGTTTTTT
>TRBJ1-6|-|-|TRBV9
CASSVEGSGGDSPLHF
TGTGCCAGCAGCGTGGAAGGAAGCGGGGGCGATTCACCCCTCCACTTT
>TRBJ2-5|-|TRBD2|TRBV28
CASSPLLAGPPGETQYF
TGTGCCAGCAGTCCGTTACTAGCGGGGCCACCCGGAGAGACCCAGTACTTC
>TRBJ2-2|-|TRBD2|TRBV15
CATSTYRGGTGELFF
TGTGCCACCAGCACCTACCGGGGGGGGACCGGGGAGCTGTTTTTT
>TRBJ1-1|-|-|TRBV6-5
CASTRRMNTEAFF
TGTGCCAGCACCCGACGGATGAACACTGAAGCTTTCTTT
>TRBJ2-4|-|-|TRBV19
CASSESGAAKNIQYF
TGTGCCAGTAGTGAGAGTGGGGCTGCCAAAAACATTCAGTACTTC
>TRBJ2-2|-|TRBD2|TRBV4-1
CASSPNAGGDTGELFF
TGCGCCAGCAGCCCTAACGCGGGGGGCGACACCGGGGAGCTGTTTTTT
>TRBJ2-2|-|-|TRBV7-8
CASSPRGLQTNTGELFF
TGTGCCAGCAGCCCCAGGGGTTTGCAGACGAACACCGGGGAGCTGTTTTTT
>TRBJ2-1|-|-|TRBV5-1
CASSQGPTGNEQFF
TGCGCCAGCAGCCAGGGACCAACGGGGAATGAGCAGTTCTTC
>TRBJ2-3|-|TRBD1|TRBV6-1
CASRLGTGGRTDTQYF
TGTGCCAGCAGGCTAGGAACAGGGGGAAGGACAGATACGCAGTATTTT
>TRBJ1-5|-|-|TRBV4-2
CASSQGLINQPQHF
TGTGCCAGCAGCCAAGGACTGATCAATCAGCCCCAGCATTTT
>TRBJ1-5|once|TRBD1|TRBV30
CAWGDRGNQPQHF
TGTGCCTGGGGGGACAGGGGAAATCAGCCCCAGCATTTT
>TRBJ2-7|-|-|TRBV7-8
CASSLGASYEQYF
TGTGCCAGCAGCTTAGGGGCCTCCTACGAGCAGTACTTC
>TRBJ1-1|-|-|TRBV5-1
CASSPLVNTEAFF
TGCGCCAGCAGCCCGTTGGTTAACACTGAAGCTTTCTTT
>TRBJ1-2|-|TRBD1|TRBV12-3/TRBV12-4
CASSPRGNNLLRYTF
TGTGCCAGCAGCCCCAGGGGGAACAACCTACTCCGCTACACCTTC
>TRBJ2-5|-|-|TRBV5-1
CASSPGVYQETQYF
TGCGCCAGCAGCCCCGGTGTCTATCAAGAGACCCAGTACTTC
>TRBJ2-3|-|TRBD2|TRBV24-1
CATSVGGGSIDTQYF
TGTGCCACCAGTGTCGGGGGGGGGTCCATAGATACGCAGTATTTT
>TRBJ2-5|-|-|TRBV5-1
CASSLNGTPQETQYF
TGCGCCAGCAGCTTAAACGGGACTCCTCAAGAGACCCAGTACTTC
>TRBJ2-5|once|-|TRBV20-1
CSARGNSGAQYF
TGCAGTGCTAGGGGGAACTCCGGGGCCCAGTACTTC
>TRBJ2-1|-|-|TRBV14
CASSQDPGGWTEQFF
TGTGCCAGCAGCCAAGATCCTGGGGGCTGGACTGAGCAGTTCTTC
>TRBJ2-4|-|TRBD2|TRBV29-1
CSVSGRGVNIQYF
TGCAGCGTTAGTGGGCGGGGGGTAAACATTCAGTACTTC
>TRBJ2-7|-|-|TRBV5-6
CASSPVGVAYEQYF
TGTGCCAGCAGCCCCGTTGGCGTGGCCTACGAGCAGTACTTC
>TRBJ2-1|-|-|TRBV5-1
CASSLVWRGEDEQFF
TGCGCCAGCAGCTTGGTTTGGCGGGGTGAAGATGAGCAGTTCTTC
>TRBJ1-2|-|-|TRBV18
CASSPKIGVGNYGYTF
TGTGCCAGCTCACCTAAGATCGGAGTGGGAAACTATGGCTACACCTTC
>TRBJ1-2|-|-|TRBV29-1
CSVEDRVGYTF
TGCAGCGTTGAAGATCGGGTCGGCTACACCTTC
>TRBJ2-6|-|-|TRBV5-1
CASSSLNIGANVLTF
TGCGCCAGCAGCTCCCTGAATATTGGGGCCAACGTCCTGACTTTC
>TRBJ1-1|-|-|TRBV14
CASSQIGRRGDTEAFF
TGTGCCAGCAGCCAAATAGGACGACGGGGAGACACTGAAGCTTTCTTT
>TRBJ1-1|-|-|TRBV29-1
CSVLRDRAEAFF
TGCAGCGTTCTCAGGGATCGCGCTGAAGCTTTCTTT
>TRBJ2-3|-|TRBD1|TRBV20-1
CSARWTGGDTQYF
TGCAGTGCTAGGTGGACAGGGGGCGATACGCAGTATTTT
>TRBJ2-1|once|-|TRBV29-1
CSVEDMGDEQFF
TGCAGCGTTGAAGATATGGGGGATGAGCAGTTCTTC
>TRBJ1-2|-|TRBD1|TRBV18
CASSSRDRAAVRGYTF
TGTGCCAGCTCATCCCGGGACAGGGCAGCGGTACGTGGCTACACCTTC
>TRBJ1-2|once|-|TRBV30
CAWSRGPRENYGYTF
TGTGCCTGGAGCCGGGGGCCAAGGGAAAACTATGGCTACACCTTC
>TRBJ2-7|-|-|TRBV7-9
CASSGYEQYF
TGTGCCAGCAGCGGCTACGAGCAGTACTTC
>TRBJ2-1|-|-|TRBV24-1
CATSDSSRGTYNEQFF
TGTGCCACCAGTGATTCCTCCCGGGGTACCTACAATGAGCAGTTCTTC
>TRBJ2-3|-|TRBD1|TRBV29-1
CSVVGYRGFTDTQYF
TGCAGCGTTGTTGGCTACAGGGGCTTCACAGATACGCAGTATTTT
>TRBJ2-3|-|-|TRBV5-1
CASSLAVQSADTQYF
TGCGCCAGCAGCTTGGCCGTACAGTCAGCGGATACGCAGTATTTT
>TRBJ2-5|-|-|TRBV3-1
CASSHTGPRRETQYF
TGTGCCAGCAGCCATACCGGGCCCAGAAGGGAGACCCAGTACTTC
>TRBJ2-3|-|-|TRBV12-3/TRBV12-4
CASSSRDTTATSTDTQYF
TGTGCCAGCAGTTCCCGCGATACCACAGCTACGAGCACAGATACGCAGTATTTT
>TRBJ2-5|-|-|TRBV6-1
CASSEGQGAGTQYF
TGTGCCAGCAGTGAAGGGCAGGGTGCAGGGACCCAGTACTTC
>TRBJ2-2|-|-|TRBV24-1
CATSDSAGNTGELFF
TGTGCCACCAGTGATTCGGCGGGGAACACCGGGGAGCTGTTTTTT
>TRBJ1-1|-|-|TRBV5-6
CASSLGQGRAFTEAFF
TGTGCCAGCAGCTTAGGGCAGGGTAGGGCCTTCACTGAAGCTTTCTTT
>TRBJ1-1|-|-|TRBV7-9
CASSPAGDTEAFF
TGTGCCAGCAGCCCAGCGGGGGACACTGAAGCTTTCTTT
>TRBJ1-1|-|TRBD1|TRBV7-3
CASSLTPNRGNTEAFF
TGTGCCAGCAGCTTAACCCCCAACAGGGGGAACACTGAAGCTTTCTTT
>TRBJ1-4|-|-|TRBV6-5
CASSLSRAGEKLFF
TGTGCCAGCAGTCTATCGAGGGCGGGTGAAAAACTGTTTTTT
>TRBJ1-6|once|-|TRBV9
CASSVAPENSPLHF
TGTGCCAGCAGCGTAGCCCCGGAAAATTCACCCCTCCACTTT
>TRBJ1-2|-|TRBD1|TRBV13
CASSFRDREQGYTF
TGTGCCAGCAGCTTCCGGGACAGGGAACAAGGCTACACCTTC
>TRBJ1-5|-|TRBD1|TRBV7-8
CASSLQGRLYSNQPQHF
TGTGCCAGCAGCCTACAGGGGCGACTATATAGCAATCAGCCCCAGCATTTT
>TRBJ1-6|-|-|TRBV28
CASSLSMSPLHF
TGTGCCAGCAGTTTATCGATGTCACCCCTCCACTTT